This entry lists 23 T cell receptor beta chains sequenced from one sample in a study of blood T cell repertoires in COVID-19. Profiled with immunoSEQ multiplex PCR; TCRdb holds only in-frame clones, not every one. The sample holds 90,000 or so clones, roughly 80% seen once. Source material: peripheral blood. These receptors were obtained from a man aged 80 or over with active or convalescent COVID-19.

The rearrangement joins TRBV10-3 to TRBJ2-2; 9 bases map to TRBD1. Germline V lookup: CDR1 ENHRY, CDR2 SYGVKD. V dropped 6 bases and J dropped 1; count of bases not matched to a gene: 6. CDR3 length: 16 amino acids. The CDR3 protein is CAIRTGGNLNTGELFF. CDR3 nucleotides: TGTGCCATCAGGACAGGGGGAAATCTGAACACCGGGGAGCTGTTTTTT.

The genes are TRBV5-1 and TRBJ1-1; 10 nucleotides agree with TRBD1. The ends lost 4 bases at V and 2 bases at J; junction bases unmatched: 2. Germline V gene sequence: CDR1 SGHRS, CDR2 YFSETQ. CDR3 length: 14 residues. The DNA of the CDR3 is TGCGCCAGCAGCGGGACAGGGGAAAACACTGAAGCTTTCTTT. Encoded protein: CASSGTGENTEAFF.

The rearrangement joins TRBV11-2 to TRBJ2-7; TRBD1 aligns across 9 bases. The V gene end was trimmed by 0 bases and the J gene end by 2 bases; junction bases not matched to a gene: 8. The CDR3 has 17 residues. The germline gives CDR1 SGHAT, CDR2 FQNNGV. In DNA form, the CDR3 reads TGTGCCAGCAGCTTAGATAGGACCGGGACAGGGACCTACGAGCAGTACTTC. The encoded protein is CASSLDRTGTGTYEQYF.

V usage is TRBV6-4 and J usage is TRBJ2-1; no definite D call. This CDR3 spans 15 amino acids. V lost 2 bases, J lost 0 bases, and 8 bases lay in between. Germline assignment: CDR1 MRHNA and CDR2 SNTAGT. The CDR3 DNA follows: TGTGCCAGCAGTGACCGCCCGGGCTCCTACAATGAGCAGTTCTTC. Translating gives CASSDRPGSYNEQFF.

J is TRBJ2-7 and V is TRBV6-5, with 7 bases that match TRBD1. CDR1 is MNHEY, CDR2 SVGAGI, per germline. V was clipped by 7 bases and J by 2 bases; unmatched bases: 11. The CDR3 is 15 amino acids. CDR3 bases: TGTGCCAGCACTCCGCCGGGGACAGCGACCTACGAGCAGTACTTC. Translating it yields CASTPPGTATYEQYF.

The chain employs TRBV11-3 and TRBJ2-2, with D maybe TRBD2 (7 bases). The CDR3 contains 18 residues. V was pared by 4 bases and J by 0 bases, with 18 bases between. Germline lookup yields CDR1 SGHNT and CDR2 YENEEA. The CDR3 coding sequence is TGTGCCAGCAGCTCCACCTGGGGGGGGCGACCGAACACCGGGGAGCTGTTTTTT. This translates into CASSSTWGGRPNTGELFF.

The J gene is TRBJ1-4, the V gene TRBV25-1; possible D gene TRBD1, 5 bases. The CDR3 has 16 amino acids. The V gene lost 5 bases and the J gene lost 4 bases, with 17 bases spanning the gap. Germline V gene lookup returns CDR1 MGHDK and CDR2 SYGVNS. CDR3: CASSFSRDFFNEKLFF. The CDR3 DNA reads as TGTGCCAGCAGTTTTTCGAGGGACTTCTTTAATGAAAAACTGTTTTTT. Drawing the rest from reference TRBV25-1 and TRBJ1-4, the complete variable domain is EADIYQTPRYLVIGTGKKITLECSQTMGHDKMYWYQQDPGMELHLIHYSYGVNSTEKGDLSSESTVSRIRTEHFPLTLESARPSHTSQYLCASSFSRDFFNEKLFFGSGTQLSVL.

The V call is TRBV2, the J call TRBJ2-7; 7 nucleotides line up with TRBD2. Germline values: CDR1 SNHLY, CDR2 FYNNEI. The trim removed 4 bases at V and 6 bases at J, leaving 3 bases unmatched. CDR3 size: 12 residues. CDR3 nucleotide sequence: TGTGCCAGCAGTGTGACTAGCCGCGAGCAGTACTTC. It translates to CASSVTSREQYF.

The chain joins TRBV18 to TRBJ1-1, with D unclear. This CDR3 is 15 amino acids long. Trimming removed 3 bases at V and 4 bases at J, with 15 bases between. The germline V gene has CDR1 KGHSH and CDR2 LQKENI. The CDR3 bases are TGTGCCAGCTCACCTCCCGCCCTTTCGGGCACTGAAGCTTTCTTT. This translates into CASSPPALSGTEAFF.

This clone showed up just a few times. The gene calls are TRBV29-1 and TRBJ1-2; 8 positions match TRBD1. Germline trimming cut 5 bases from V and 10 bases from J; bases unmatched to any gene: 9. In germline, CDR1 is SQVTM, CDR2 ANQGSEA. The CDR3 has 12 amino acids. The CDR3, as DNA: TGCAGCGTTAAGACAGGGGAAGGCCCCTACACCTTC. Protein product: CSVKTGEGPYTF.

This chain links TRBV18 with TRBJ2-3; TRBD1 matches 7 bases. The CDR3 loop spans 15 amino acids. The V gene's germline CDR1 is KGHSH and CDR2 LQKENI. V gave up 2 bases and J gave up 5 bases; unmatched junction bases: 7. Here the CDR3 DNA reads TGTGCCAGCTCACCAGTAAGGGGGCGAGGAGATACGCAGTATTTT. Translation gives CASSPVRGRGDTQYF. Filled out from reference TRBV18 and TRBJ2-3, the complete variable domain reads NAGVMQNPRHLVRRRGQEARLRCSPMKGHSHVYWYRQLPEEGLKFMVYLQKENIIDESGMPKERFSAEFPKEGPSILRIQQVVRGDSAAYFCASSPVRGRGDTQYFGPGTRLTVL.

V gene TRBV11-2 combines with J gene TRBJ2-7; 7 bases fit TRBD1. Germline values: CDR1 SGHAT, CDR2 FQNNGV. V shed 5 bases and J 7 bases; nucleotides not matched to a gene: 5. The CDR3 is 12 amino acids. DNA for the CDR3: TGTGCCAGCAGCCCGACAGGGAATGAGCAGTACTTC. It codes for CASSPTGNEQYF.

This clone was detected only once. The chain recombines TRBV21-1 with TRBJ2-7; TRBD1, the table's D call, was not compared with the DNA. TRBV21-1 represents a pseudogene. The CDR3 is 10 residues long. CDR3 protein: CAKTPEGASF. The CDR3 region has the DNA TGTGCCAAAACTCCCGAAGGGGCCTCCTTC.

The chain uses TRBV27 and TRBJ2-3, with D maybe TRBD1 (6 bases). Trimming left V 5 bases short and J 6 bases short, with 15 bases between. The CDR3 length is 14 residues. CDR1 is MNHEY, CDR2 SMNVEV, per germline (reference sequence). In nucleotides, the CDR3 is TGTGCCAGCAGTCCCCTTATGAGGGGGGATACGCAGTATTTT. Translating it yields CASSPLMRGDTQYF.

CDR3 region: CASGSTGRRGATDTQYF. CDR3 sequence (DNA): TGTGCTAGTGGTTCCACGGGTAGGCGGGGGGCCACAGATACGCAGTATTTT. This chain connects TRBV12-5 to TRBJ2-3; TRBD2 matches 8 bases. The CDR3 loop spans 17 amino acids. V shed 4 bases, J shed 2 bases, and the junction held 11 bases outside the gene matches. CDR1 and CDR2 (germline): LGHNT, FRNRAP. Together with reference TRBV12-5 and TRBJ2-3, the CDR3 gives the full variable domain: DARVTQTPRHKVTEMGQEVTMRCQPILGHNTVFWYRQTMMQGLELLAYFRNRAPLDDSGMPKDRFSAEMPDATLATLKIQPSEPRDSAVYFCASGSTGRRGATDTQYFGPGTRLTVL.

The chain joins TRBV19 to TRBJ1-5; D remains unclear. In germline, CDR1 is LNHDA, CDR2 SQIVND (reference sequence). CDR3 length: 14 amino acids. Trimming pared 0 bases from V and 7 bases from J, leaving 10 bases between. The CDR3 sequence is CASSIDGGEQPQHF. The CDR3 coding sequence is TGTGCCAGTAGTATAGATGGTGGTGAGCAGCCCCAGCATTTT.

The chain uses TRBV12-3 or TRBV12-4 and TRBJ1-2, with no clear D. V shed 8 bases and J shed 7 bases, with 11 bases lying between them. The CDR3 extends over 11 amino acids. CDR3 sequence reads: CASSDTLGYTF. CDR3 in DNA: TGTGCCAGCTCCGACACTCTTGGCTACACCTTC.

This clone was detected only a few times. This chain connects TRBV4-2 to TRBJ1-1; D might be TRBD1 (5 bases). This CDR3 is built from 17 residues. V lost 5 bases to trimming and J lost 0 bases, with 19 bases between them. Germline CDR1 and CDR2: LGHNA and YNFKEQ. CDR3 loop: CASSLRGGGSMNTEAFF. CDR3 in DNA: TGTGCCAGCAGCTTGCGTGGTGGGGGGTCCATGAACACTGAAGCTTTCTTT.

The gene calls are TRBV18 and TRBJ1-2; 7 bases fit TRBD1. Per the germline V gene, CDR1 is KGHSH and CDR2 is LQKENI. This CDR3 has 16 residues. After removal of 4 bases from V and 3 bases from J, the junction contained 11 bases not matched to a gene. DNA of the CDR3: TGTGCCAGCTCACGGGGACAGCAAGGTGCCTACTATGGCTACACCTTC. Translating it yields CASSRGQQGAYYGYTF.

The chain recombines TRBV11-2 with TRBJ2-3; D unresolved. The CDR3 extends over 16 amino acids. The germline V gene encodes CDR1 SGHAT and CDR2 FQNNGV. With 0 bases removed from V and 3 bases from J, the gap between germline ends came to 13 bases. The CDR3 protein is CASSLDPVDLTDTQYF. The CDR3, as DNA: TGTGCCAGCAGCTTAGACCCGGTAGACTTAACAGATACGCAGTATTTT.

V usage is TRBV7-3 and J usage is TRBJ2-1; a weak D match, TRBD2 (5 bases). Trimming pared 2 bases from V and 3 bases from J, leaving 11 bases between. Germline V lookup: CDR1 SGHTA, CDR2 FQGTGA. The CDR3 is 15 amino acids. The CDR3 reads CASSLREGIYNEQFF. The CDR3 coding sequence is TGTGCCAGCAGCTTACGCGAGGGAATCTACAATGAGCAGTTCTTC.

This clone was observed a handful of times. The chain employs TRBV11-2 and TRBJ2-2; perhaps TRBD2 as D (5 bases). This CDR3 is built from 15 residues. Trimming removed 5 bases at V and 4 bases at J, with 14 bases between. Per germline, CDR1 SGHAT and CDR2 FQNNGV. CDR3 residues: CASSGALGSTGELFF. In DNA form, the CDR3 reads TGTGCCAGCAGCGGAGCACTAGGTTCCACCGGGGAGCTGTTTTTT.

V gene TRBV11-2 combines with J gene TRBJ2-1; D might be TRBD1 (5 bases). Trimming took off 0 bases at V and 15 bases at J, with 15 bases between the two ends. The CDR3 is made up of 13 amino acids. Germline V lookup: CDR1 SGHAT, CDR2 FQNNGV. In DNA, the CDR3 is TGTGCCAGCAGCTTAGATAGAGGAAGGGGTACGTTCTTC. Amino acid sequence: CASSLDRGRGTFF. The full variable domain, rest sourced from reference TRBV11-2 and TRBJ2-1, is EAGVAQSPRYKIIEKRQSVAFWCNPISGHATLYWYQQILGQGPKLLIQFQNNGVVDDSQLPKDRFSAERLKGVDSTLKIQPAKLEDSAVYLCASSLDRGRGTFFGPGTRLTVL.